This T cell receptor beta chain was identified in a study of blood T cell repertoires in COVID-19 (dated by TCRdb to 2020 to 2021). Looking at the study overall: The collaborator samples originated in the United States, Italy and Spain and spanned the acute and convalescent phases of COVID-19. The material from the prospective study consisted of cDNA or gDNA derived from T cells, B-cell-depleted T cells, or PBMCs. Deeply sampled blood TCRbeta repertoires from subjects exposed to, actively infected with, or recovered from COVID-19 were included in the dataset. A freely available public database, intended as a resource for researchers studying the immune response to SARS-CoV-2, is where the repertoires were released. Samples were obtained from the ongoing ImmuneRACE study (first 160 participants) and from over 1,000 subjects provided by 6 global collaborators. Nearly every sample came with metadata listing a de-identified subject ID, COVID-19 status, age in years and sex. Where available, HLA class I and class II types were obtained from metadata supplied by the sample provider rather than from assay-based typing.

TCRbeta CDR3 regions were amplified from genomic DNA using the immunoSEQ Assay, a bias-controlled multiplex PCR. Turning to the authors' computational methods: The number of nucleated cells in each sample was estimated by amplification of reference gene primers within the assay. To quantify the absolute abundance of each unique TCRbeta CDR3 rearrangement, sequence reads were collapsed and filtered. Productive Simpson clonality was computed per sample as the square root of Simpson's diversity index over productive rearrangements. TCRdb's version of the immuneACCESS table is confined to in-frame rearrangements and falls short of the full clone set. An unresolved V gene accounts for under half of the shortfall where checked; the remainder is of unknown origin. The DNA gave D and trimming, while V, J and clone size come from that table. The sample has some 50,000 clones on record, about 90% of them singletons. Approximately 5.9% of the sample rests with the top ten.

The study at large found these results: Clinical and demographic metadata were provided uncurated, with the amount varying by source and participant.

The collaborating institutions used their own protocols to collect whole blood in K2EDTA tubes. For TCRbeta analysis, collaborator samples were shipped as frozen whole blood, as isolated PBMCs, or as DNA extracted from either sample type. Turning to this clone: No cognate antigen has been identified for it. One base away there is no much larger clone; base qualities are not given.

The germline V gene (reference sequence) supplies CDR1 LNHDA and CDR2 SQIVND. Relative to germline, V is 1 base shorter and J is 2 bases shorter, with 15 bases between their ends. Spanning cysteine to phenylalanine, the CDR3 consists of 16 amino acids. Only CDR3 DNA remains: 48 bases, in frame from the first base. This TCR was recovered from a man between 65 and 80 years old with active COVID-19. Sequenced material: peripheral blood. The chain is encoded by TRBV19 joined to TRBJ2-7; TRBD1 is a weak D gene call, 5 bases matching. The CDR3 here reads CASSIGARGGTYEQYF. DNA sequence: TGTGCCAGTAGTATAGGGGCTAGGGGCGGAACCTACGAGCAGTACTTC. The CDR3 plus the reference TRBV19 and TRBJ2-7 genes for the other parts give the full variable domain: DGGITQSPKYLFRKEGQNVTLSCEQNLNHDAMYWYRQDPGQGLRLIYYSQIVNDFQKGDIAEGYSVSREKKESFPLTVTSAQKNPTAFYLCASSIGARGGTYEQYFGPGTRLTVT.